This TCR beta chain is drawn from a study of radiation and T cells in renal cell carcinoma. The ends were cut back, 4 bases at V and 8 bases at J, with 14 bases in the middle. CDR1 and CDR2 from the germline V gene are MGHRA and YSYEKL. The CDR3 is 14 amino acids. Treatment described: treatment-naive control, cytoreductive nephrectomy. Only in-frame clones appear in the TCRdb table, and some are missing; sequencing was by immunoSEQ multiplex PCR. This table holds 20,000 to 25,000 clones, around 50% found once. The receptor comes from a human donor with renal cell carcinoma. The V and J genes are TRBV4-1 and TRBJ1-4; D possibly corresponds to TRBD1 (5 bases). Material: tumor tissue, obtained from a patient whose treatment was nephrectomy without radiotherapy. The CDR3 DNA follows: TGCGCCAGCAGCCGAAGGGACCCGGGAGAAAAACTGTTTTTT. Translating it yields CASSRRDPGEKLFF.